Listed below are T cell receptor beta chains from one sample, sequenced in a study of radiation and T cells in renal cell carcinoma. Assay used: immunoSEQ multiplex PCR; TCRdb lists only in-frame clones, some missing. The table shows about 150,000 clones, with over 80% occurring only once. Sequences were derived from blood, sampled from a patient whose treatment included radiotherapy and nephrectomy. These receptor sequences come from a woman in her fifties or sixties with renal cell carcinoma. Both conserved end residues are part of each CDR3. The order of the fields is D gene, V gene, clone size, J gene, CDR3 DNA, CDR3 protein. D genes are given only for firm matches. The listing skips clone size in some rows; elsewhere it reads once, few, many or a size class.

d_call: -
v_call: TRBV19
clone_size: -
j_call: TRBJ1-5
cdr3_nt: TGTGCCAGTAGTCCCTCCCTTGGTTGGTTGAATCAGCCCCAGCATTTT
cdr3_aa: CASSPSLGWLNQPQHF

d_call: -
v_call: TRBV5-6
clone_size: -
j_call: TRBJ1-1
cdr3_nt: TGTGCCAGCAGCTTGTTTCACGGAGGGGGAAGGACTGAAGCTTTCTTT
cdr3_aa: CASSLFHGGGRTEAFF

d_call: -
v_call: TRBV5-4
clone_size: -
j_call: TRBJ1-1
cdr3_nt: TGTGCCAGCAGCCCTGCGGCAGGGAGAAACACTGAAGCTTTCTTT
cdr3_aa: CASSPAAGRNTEAFF

d_call: -
v_call: TRBV27
clone_size: once
j_call: TRBJ1-1
cdr3_nt: TGTGCCAGCAGCCAGGTCTTGAACACTGAAGCTTTCTTT
cdr3_aa: CASSQVLNTEAFF

d_call: -
v_call: TRBV4-1
clone_size: -
j_call: TRBJ2-4
cdr3_nt: TGCGCCAGCAGCCAAGATACCGGGGTAGCCAAAAACATTCAGTACTTC
cdr3_aa: CASSQDTGVAKNIQYF

d_call: -
v_call: TRBV18
clone_size: -
j_call: TRBJ2-5
cdr3_nt: TGTGCCAGCTCACCACCCTCCAGCCAAGAGACCCAGTACTTC
cdr3_aa: CASSPPSSQETQYF

d_call: -
v_call: TRBV5-4
clone_size: -
j_call: TRBJ2-7
cdr3_nt: TGTGCCAGCAGCTTGACAGGGAGCGACGAGCAGTACTTC
cdr3_aa: CASSLTGSDEQYF

d_call: TRBD1
v_call: TRBV5-4
clone_size: -
j_call: TRBJ2-2
cdr3_nt: TGTGCCAGCAGCCGCAGGACAGGGGAAGCCGGGGAGCTGTTTTTT
cdr3_aa: CASSRRTGEAGELFF

d_call: -
v_call: TRBV7-2
clone_size: -
j_call: TRBJ2-5
cdr3_nt: TGTGCCAGCAGCTTAGCGGGGTTGGGCCAAGAGACCCAGTACTTC
cdr3_aa: CASSLAGLGQETQYF

d_call: -
v_call: TRBV4-1
clone_size: once
j_call: TRBJ1-4
cdr3_nt: TGCGCCAGCAGCCCAAGGACTCACGAAGATACCGGAGAAAAACTGTTTTTT
cdr3_aa: CASSPRTHEDTGEKLFF

d_call: -
v_call: TRBV2
clone_size: -
j_call: TRBJ2-5
cdr3_nt: TGTGCCAGCAGTGAACAACCCGGGGAGACCCAGTACTTC
cdr3_aa: CASSEQPGETQYF

d_call: -
v_call: TRBV11-2
clone_size: once
j_call: TRBJ2-5
cdr3_nt: TGTGCCAGCATAGAGGGAGAGACCCAGTACTTC
cdr3_aa: CASIEGETQYF

d_call: TRBD2
v_call: TRBV7-7
clone_size: once
j_call: TRBJ2-5
cdr3_nt: TGTGCTAGCAGCTGGAGCGGGGGGGTCCAAGAGACCCAGTACTTC
cdr3_aa: CASSWSGGVQETQYF

d_call: TRBD1
v_call: TRBV19
clone_size: -
j_call: TRBJ2-1
cdr3_nt: TGTGCCAGCGGGACAGGGGTCAGCAATGAGCAGTTCTTC
cdr3_aa: CASGTGVSNEQFF

d_call: -
v_call: TRBV19
clone_size: -
j_call: TRBJ2-7
cdr3_nt: TGTGCCAGTAGTCGGAGTAGCAGGGGCCCGCTGGAGCAGTACTTC
cdr3_aa: CASSRSSRGPLEQYF

d_call: -
v_call: TRBV9
clone_size: -
j_call: TRBJ1-1
cdr3_nt: TGTGCCAGCAGCGTAGCCGGGGATACCACTGAAGCTTTCTTT
cdr3_aa: CASSVAGDTTEAFF

d_call: TRBD1
v_call: TRBV6-1
clone_size: -
j_call: TRBJ1-1
cdr3_nt: TGTGCCAGCAGTCCTACAGGGGTTCGCACTGAAGCTTTCTTT
cdr3_aa: CASSPTGVRTEAFF

d_call: TRBD1
v_call: TRBV30
clone_size: -
j_call: TRBJ1-6
cdr3_nt: TGTGCCTGGGGTGAGGGGGCTGGTTCACCCCTCCACTTT
cdr3_aa: CAWGEGAGSPLHF

d_call: TRBD1
v_call: TRBV4-1
clone_size: -
j_call: TRBJ1-4
cdr3_nt: TGCGCCAGCAGCCGATGGTGGGACAGGCGGGAAAAACTGTTTTTT
cdr3_aa: CASSRWWDRREKLFF

d_call: -
v_call: TRBV15
clone_size: -
j_call: TRBJ1-2
cdr3_nt: TGTGCCACCAGCAGAGAGGGCAGGGCAAGCTATGGCTACACCTTC
cdr3_aa: CATSREGRASYGYTF

d_call: TRBD2
v_call: TRBV5-3
clone_size: -
j_call: TRBJ2-7
cdr3_nt: TGTGCCAGAAGCTTGTCTAGCGGGGGGACCTCCTCCTACGAGCAGTACTTC
cdr3_aa: CARSLSSGGTSSYEQYF

d_call: -
v_call: TRBV6-5
clone_size: -
j_call: TRBJ2-1
cdr3_nt: TGTGCCAGCAGCGGAGGAGCCTACAATGAGCAGTTCTTC
cdr3_aa: CASSGGAYNEQFF

d_call: TRBD2
v_call: TRBV4-3
clone_size: -
j_call: TRBJ2-3
cdr3_nt: TGCGCCAGCAGCCAAGAAGGCCCTAGCGGGGGGCGGTACGCAGATACGCAGTATTTT
cdr3_aa: CASSQEGPSGGRYADTQYF

d_call: TRBD1
v_call: TRBV5-5
clone_size: once
j_call: TRBJ1-6
cdr3_nt: TGTGCCAGCAGCTTGGTAACAGGGGCTCCCTATAATTCACCCCTCCACTTT
cdr3_aa: CASSLVTGAPYNSPLHF

d_call: -
v_call: TRBV9
clone_size: -
j_call: TRBJ2-7
cdr3_nt: TGTGCCAGCAGTACCGGGCCGGATGACGAGCAGTACTTC
cdr3_aa: CASSTGPDDEQYF

d_call: -
v_call: TRBV21-1
clone_size: -
j_call: TRBJ2-7
cdr3_nt: TGTGCCAGCAGCAAGGCCCAGGACCTCTTCCACTCCTACGAGCAGTACTTC
cdr3_aa: CASSKAQDLFHSYEQYF

d_call: -
v_call: TRBV19
clone_size: once
j_call: TRBJ2-6
cdr3_nt: TGTGCCAGTAGTCCCCTACGGGGTAGGACCAACTCTGGGGCCAACGTCCTGACTTTC
cdr3_aa: CASSPLRGRTNSGANVLTF

d_call: -
v_call: TRBV19
clone_size: -
j_call: TRBJ1-1
cdr3_nt: TGTGCCAGTAGGATAAATTTGGGCACTGAAGCTTTCTTT
cdr3_aa: CASRINLGTEAFF

d_call: TRBD1
v_call: TRBV5-1
clone_size: -
j_call: TRBJ1-2
cdr3_nt: TGCGCCAGCAGCCCAGGGGGGCGCTTAGGCTACACCTTC
cdr3_aa: CASSPGGRLGYTF

d_call: -
v_call: TRBV2
clone_size: -
j_call: TRBJ1-1
cdr3_nt: TGTGCCAGCAGTGAAAGAGGGATGAACACTGAAGCTTTCTTT
cdr3_aa: CASSERGMNTEAFF

d_call: -
v_call: TRBV5-5
clone_size: -
j_call: TRBJ1-2
cdr3_nt: TGTGCCAGCAGCTTTTCGGGGGGCGGCGGCTACACCTTC
cdr3_aa: CASSFSGGGGYTF

d_call: -
v_call: TRBV7-2
clone_size: -
j_call: TRBJ1-3
cdr3_nt: TGTGCCAGCAGCCCCGGGAGGACCGGAAACACCATATATTTT
cdr3_aa: CASSPGRTGNTIYF

d_call: TRBD1
v_call: TRBV7-6
clone_size: -
j_call: TRBJ2-2
cdr3_nt: TGTGCCAGCAGCCCCGGACAGGGTGTTACCGGGGAGCTGTTTTTT
cdr3_aa: CASSPGQGVTGELFF

d_call: TRBD2
v_call: TRBV7-9
clone_size: -
j_call: TRBJ2-2
cdr3_nt: TGTGCCAGCAGCCCTAATCGGGGGGAAAGCACCGGGGAGCTGTTTTTT
cdr3_aa: CASSPNRGESTGELFF

d_call: TRBD1
v_call: TRBV5-6
clone_size: -
j_call: TRBJ1-3
cdr3_nt: TGTGCCAGCAGCTTGGGACAGGGGATCCAAGTCCCTGGAAACACCATATATTTT
cdr3_aa: CASSLGQGIQVPGNTIYF

d_call: -
v_call: TRBV2
clone_size: -
j_call: TRBJ1-6
cdr3_nt: TGTGCCAGCAGTGGGGACTATAATTCACCCCTCCACTTT
cdr3_aa: CASSGDYNSPLHF

d_call: -
v_call: TRBV9
clone_size: -
j_call: TRBJ1-1
cdr3_nt: TGTGCCAGCAGCGTAGCTGTCGGAGGGATGAACACTGAAGCTTTCTTT
cdr3_aa: CASSVAVGGMNTEAFF

d_call: -
v_call: TRBV6-6
clone_size: -
j_call: TRBJ2-1
cdr3_nt: TGTGCCAGCACCTCGGACCGCTCCTACAATGAGCAGTTCTTC
cdr3_aa: CASTSDRSYNEQFF

d_call: -
v_call: TRBV5-4
clone_size: few
j_call: TRBJ2-3
cdr3_nt: TGTGCCAGCAGCTTAGGGGGGCCCTTTTCTGCAGATACGCAGTATTTT
cdr3_aa: CASSLGGPFSADTQYF

d_call: -
v_call: TRBV6-5
clone_size: -
j_call: TRBJ2-7
cdr3_nt: TGTGCCAGCACCCGGACAGCGGGCTCCTACGAGCAGTACTTC
cdr3_aa: CASTRTAGSYEQYF

d_call: -
v_call: TRBV7-2
clone_size: -
j_call: TRBJ1-2
cdr3_nt: TGTGCCAGCAGCTTAGCGGCAAGTGGGGTTGAGGGCTATGGCTACACCTTC
cdr3_aa: CASSLAASGVEGYGYTF

d_call: TRBD1
v_call: TRBV7-8
clone_size: -
j_call: TRBJ1-2
cdr3_nt: TGTGCCAGCAGCTTGGCGGGACAGCTCTATGGCTACACCTTC
cdr3_aa: CASSLAGQLYGYTF

d_call: TRBD2
v_call: TRBV6-6
clone_size: -
j_call: TRBJ2-5
cdr3_nt: TGTGCCAGCAGTTACGGGGGGGGTGAAGAGACCCAGTACTTC
cdr3_aa: CASSYGGGEETQYF

d_call: TRBD2
v_call: TRBV4-2
clone_size: -
j_call: TRBJ2-3
cdr3_nt: TGTGCCAGCAGCCAACAGACTAGCGGGGGACCTCGAGATACGCAGTATTTT
cdr3_aa: CASSQQTSGGPRDTQYF

d_call: -
v_call: TRBV5-1
clone_size: -
j_call: TRBJ1-2
cdr3_nt: TGCGCCAGTACGTCCTCCATGGGCTATGGCTACACCTTC
cdr3_aa: CASTSSMGYGYTF

d_call: TRBD2
v_call: TRBV10-1
clone_size: -
j_call: TRBJ2-3
cdr3_nt: TGCGCCAGCAGAACGTGGACTAGCTACCGGGATACGCAGTATTTT
cdr3_aa: CASRTWTSYRDTQYF

d_call: -
v_call: TRBV2
clone_size: -
j_call: TRBJ2-2
cdr3_nt: -
cdr3_aa: CASILGQGLGGELFF